The rows below give T cell receptor beta chains drawn from one sample of a study of T cells expressing NK-cell markers. TCRdb reprocessed the 5' RACE reads and stores each CDR3 protein as one record, lacking DNA. There are 500,000 to 600,000 distinct CDR3 sequences in the sample, with less than 4.5% held by the top ten. Material for sequencing was blood T cells: a sorted CD56 or NKG2C T cell subset, CD4+ or CD8+ T cells, or bulk PBMC T cells (not recorded which). Every receptor here comes from a man aged 18 to 29 in good health. The CDR3 runs from the conserved cysteine through the conserved F or W. Fields, in order: CDR3 protein, V gene, J gene.

cdr3_aa: CASSDADTYEQYF
v_call: TRBV2
j_call: TRBJ2-7

cdr3_aa: CASSQEGDRGNEQFF
v_call: TRBV4-1
j_call: TRBJ2-1

cdr3_aa: CASSLDPGTNTGELFF
v_call: TRBV5-1
j_call: TRBJ2-2

cdr3_aa: CASSLNRGWASDTQYF
v_call: TRBV5-1
j_call: TRBJ2-3

cdr3_aa: CASSSLLGGEDEKLFF
v_call: TRBV7-9
j_call: TRBJ1-4

cdr3_aa: CSARGTDTQYF
v_call: TRBV20-1
j_call: TRBJ2-3

cdr3_aa: CASSPRLRSSYNEQFF
v_call: TRBV12-3/TRBV12-4
j_call: TRBJ2-1

cdr3_aa: CSASLWDSGGPNREQFF
v_call: TRBV20-1
j_call: TRBJ2-1

cdr3_aa: CASSLAGRYTDTQYF
v_call: TRBV12-3/TRBV12-4
j_call: TRBJ2-3

cdr3_aa: CASSSQADPGETQYF
v_call: TRBV7-9
j_call: TRBJ2-5

cdr3_aa: CSVEGVRATNEQFF
v_call: TRBV29-1
j_call: TRBJ2-1

cdr3_aa: CSANLLAGVWNEQFF
v_call: TRBV29-1
j_call: TRBJ2-1

cdr3_aa: CASSDPSSNTGELFF
v_call: TRBV6-4
j_call: TRBJ2-2

cdr3_aa: CATSDLYSSGAGELFF
v_call: TRBV24-1
j_call: TRBJ2-2

cdr3_aa: CAGARDFTDTQYF
v_call: TRBV28
j_call: TRBJ2-3

cdr3_aa: CASSHPGESTDTQYF
v_call: TRBV5-1
j_call: TRBJ2-3

cdr3_aa: CASRIRPGELFF
v_call: TRBV6-1
j_call: TRBJ2-2

cdr3_aa: CASSPRLAPNEQFF
v_call: TRBV7-8
j_call: TRBJ2-1

cdr3_aa: CASSWGVRYEQYF
v_call: TRBV27
j_call: TRBJ2-7

cdr3_aa: CSVTGHAEAKNIQYF
v_call: TRBV29-1
j_call: TRBJ2-4

cdr3_aa: CASSIQSGKVADTQYF
v_call: TRBV4-3
j_call: TRBJ2-3

cdr3_aa: CASSAGGADTQYF
v_call: TRBV6-1
j_call: TRBJ2-3

cdr3_aa: CSASRDRKNIQYF
v_call: TRBV20-1
j_call: TRBJ2-4

cdr3_aa: CATSGEGMNTGELFF
v_call: TRBV24-1
j_call: TRBJ2-2

cdr3_aa: CATSDFIGSSYNEQFF
v_call: TRBV24-1
j_call: TRBJ2-1

cdr3_aa: CASSRLAGDYNEQFF
v_call: TRBV6-2/TRBV6-3
j_call: TRBJ2-1

cdr3_aa: CASSFTLGIGTSSYEQYF
v_call: TRBV28
j_call: TRBJ2-7

cdr3_aa: CASSPRRAGRLSSYNEQFF
v_call: TRBV7-2
j_call: TRBJ2-1

cdr3_aa: CASSPHEKHTQYF
v_call: TRBV12-3/TRBV12-4
j_call: TRBJ2-3

cdr3_aa: CASSASQGALGAGANVLTF
v_call: TRBV11-1
j_call: TRBJ2-6

cdr3_aa: CASSLGAGGPFDEQFF
v_call: TRBV7-8
j_call: TRBJ2-1

cdr3_aa: CSAAPSAEETQYF
v_call: TRBV20-1
j_call: TRBJ2-5

cdr3_aa: CASSFSTSGAFSYNEQFF
v_call: TRBV12-3/TRBV12-4
j_call: TRBJ2-1

cdr3_aa: CASSSWDREDEQFF
v_call: TRBV12-3/TRBV12-4
j_call: TRBJ2-1

cdr3_aa: CASSLRPRSNEQFF
v_call: TRBV5-1
j_call: TRBJ2-1

cdr3_aa: CASSSITYSYEQYF
v_call: TRBV28
j_call: TRBJ2-7

cdr3_aa: CATSREAQGAGDTQYF
v_call: TRBV15
j_call: TRBJ2-3

cdr3_aa: CAWSVPRLAGGSPPDTQYF
v_call: TRBV30
j_call: TRBJ2-3

cdr3_aa: CASSGLANTGELFF
v_call: TRBV12-3/TRBV12-4
j_call: TRBJ2-2

cdr3_aa: CASSPVAGDDNEQFF
v_call: TRBV14
j_call: TRBJ2-1

cdr3_aa: CASSPPRQGPYNEQFF
v_call: TRBV4-2
j_call: TRBJ2-1

cdr3_aa: CASRPFSGSQETQYF
v_call: TRBV5-1
j_call: TRBJ2-5

cdr3_aa: CASSCGLYEQYF
v_call: TRBV21-1
j_call: TRBJ2-7

cdr3_aa: CASTISGTGNTIYF
v_call: TRBV12-3/TRBV12-4
j_call: TRBJ1-3

cdr3_aa: CSVLWGRGTGELFF
v_call: TRBV29-1
j_call: TRBJ2-2

cdr3_aa: CSARASARGTDTQYF
v_call: TRBV20-1
j_call: TRBJ2-3

cdr3_aa: CASRRGEGNEQFF
v_call: TRBV2
j_call: TRBJ2-1

cdr3_aa: CASSLVPGQGINYGYTF
v_call: TRBV7-2
j_call: TRBJ1-2

cdr3_aa: CASRTSTDTQYF
v_call: TRBV5-6
j_call: TRBJ2-3

cdr3_aa: CASSSESSLGPYSNQPQHF
v_call: TRBV7-6
j_call: TRBJ1-5

cdr3_aa: CASSEEISPDRKAFF
v_call: TRBV6-1
j_call: TRBJ1-1

cdr3_aa: CASSSIGQGNSYEQYF
v_call: TRBV27
j_call: TRBJ2-7

cdr3_aa: CASSPTSGRIHEQFF
v_call: TRBV11-2
j_call: TRBJ2-1

cdr3_aa: CASSLETGVSYNEQFF
v_call: TRBV5-1
j_call: TRBJ2-1

cdr3_aa: CARGPGHSSYEQYF
v_call: TRBV7-3
j_call: TRBJ2-7

cdr3_aa: CASTGQGANNQPQHF
v_call: TRBV6-2/TRBV6-3
j_call: TRBJ1-5

cdr3_aa: CASGQDRAGGGEQFF
v_call: TRBV10-3
j_call: TRBJ2-1

cdr3_aa: CASSPQLGSEGANVLTF
v_call: TRBV12-3/TRBV12-4
j_call: TRBJ2-6

cdr3_aa: CATSGGTNTEAFF
v_call: TRBV15
j_call: TRBJ1-1

cdr3_aa: CASSLAPKSHGQQETQYF
v_call: TRBV5-1
j_call: TRBJ2-5